The 14 T cell receptor beta chains given below trace back to one sample, sequenced in a study of identical twins. TCRdb re-called the 5' RACE reads with MiXCR, one entry per CDR3 protein. The sample contains some 440,000 distinct CDR3 sequences, approximately 24% of which appear only once. The same sample was also studied in work on T cells expressing NK-cell markers.

Sample: CD4+ T cells sorted from blood. The source of these receptors is a young woman in good health.

The rearrangement uses TRBV5-1 and TRBJ2-7, with D perhaps matching TRBD1 (5 bases). The CDR3 contains 14 residues. Germline assignment: CDR1 SGHRS and CDR2 YFSETQ. The V and J ends lost 0 bases and 6 bases respectively, with 13 bases between them. CDR3 bases: TGCGCCAGCAGCTTGGAGGGGTCCCCGTCCGAGCAGTACTTC. It encodes CASSLEGSPSEQYF.

This clonotype was seen more than once but under ten times. The chain links TRBV3-1 to TRBJ2-3; D remains ambiguous. This CDR3 spans 17 amino acids. The ends were cut back, 0 bases at V and 2 bases at J, with 15 bases in the middle. Looked up from germline, CDR1 is LGHDT and CDR2 is YNNKEL (reference sequence). The DNA of the CDR3 is TGTGCCAGCAGCCAAGACCCCGCAGCGCAACCCACAGATACGCAGTATTTT. As protein: CASSQDPAAQPTDTQYF.

This chain links TRBV7-9 with TRBJ1-1, with TRBD1 matching 7 bases. This CDR3 contains 15 residues. J lost 0 bases, V lost 3 bases, and 4 bases had no gene match. Germline V CDR1 and CDR2: SEHNR, FQNEAQ (reference sequence). The CDR3, as DNA: TGTGCCAGCAGCTTGCAGGGACAGTTGAACACTGAAGCTTTCTTT. Amino acids: CASSLQGQLNTEAFF.

The V and J genes are TRBV10-3 and TRBJ1-2, with D perhaps TRBD1 (6 bases). Trimming stripped 10 bases from V and 5 bases from J, with 11 bases between. From germline, CDR1 is ENHRY and CDR2 SYGVKD. CDR3 length equals 11 residues. The CDR3 is CATAGAYGYTF. CDR3 in DNA: TGTGCCACAGCGGGGGCTTATGGCTACACCTTC.

This clonotype has a handful of counts. The J gene is TRBJ2-7, the V gene TRBV9, with 14 bases that match TRBD2. The germline V gene has CDR1 SGDLS and CDR2 YYNGEE. Losses at the gene ends were 0 bases for V and 5 bases for J; bases not matched to a gene: 4. The CDR3 runs to 16 residues. The CDR3 nucleotides are TGTGCCAGCAGCGTAGCTGGACTAGCGGGAGGTCACGAGCAGTACTTC. This gives the protein CASSVAGLAGGHEQYF.

This rearrangement joins TRBV7-9 to TRBJ2-2; D may be TRBD2 (5 bases). The V and J ends lost 7 bases and 0 bases respectively, with 12 bases between them. Germline V gene data show CDR1 as SEHNR and CDR2 as FQNEAQ (reference sequence). The CDR3 covers 15 residues. CDR3 residues: CASIPRGANTGELFF. The CDR3 nucleotides are TGTGCCAGCATCCCCCGGGGTGCGAACACCGGGGAGCTGTTTTTT.

The chain carries TRBV11-2 and TRBJ2-1; TRBD2 aligns across 10 bases. Germline V gene sequence: CDR1 SGHAT, CDR2 FQNNGV. The J segment lost 3 bases and the V segment lost 3 bases, leaving 5 bases of the junction unmatched. CDR3 length equals 16 residues. DNA of the CDR3: TGTGCCAGCAGCTTGAGCGGGAGGGCCAACTACAATGAGCAGTTCTTC. As protein: CASSLSGRANYNEQFF.

The chain is built from TRBV7-2 and TRBJ2-6, with D uncertain. This CDR3 region has 17 residues. Germline V gene sequence: CDR1 SGHTA, CDR2 FQGNSA. With 1 base removed from V and 0 bases from J, the gap between germline ends came to 10 bases. This CDR3 reads CASSLVLQSSGANVLTF. In nucleotides, the CDR3 is TGTGCCAGCAGCTTAGTCCTGCAAAGCTCTGGGGCCAACGTCCTGACTTTC.

In this sample, this clonotype turned up once. The chain carries TRBV25-1 and TRBJ2-1; possible D gene TRBD2, 6 bases. The V gene's germline CDR1 is MGHDK and CDR2 SYGVNS. V lost 7 bases, J lost 10 bases, and 14 bases lay in between. The CDR3 is 12 residues long. CDR3 nucleotide sequence: TGTGCCAGCACGCGGGGCCCTAGGGAGCAGTTCTTC. Amino acid sequence: CASTRGPREQFF. The full variable domain, in which reference TRBV25-1 and TRBJ2-1 provide the parts outside the CDR3, is EADIYQTPRYLVIGTGKKITLECSQTMGHDKMYWYQQDPGMELHLIHYSYGVNSTEKGDLSSESTVSRIRTEHFPLTLESARPSHTSQYLCASTRGPREQFFGPGTRLTVL.

The chain combines TRBV3-1 with TRBJ2-1, with 7 bases fitting TRBD2. V dropped 4 bases and J dropped 15; count of bases not matched to a gene: 18. Germline CDR1 is LGHDT and CDR2 is YNNKEL (reference sequence). The CDR3 spans 15 residues. CDR3 coding DNA: TGTGCCAGCAGCCGTAGACTAGCCACGGGAGTGGATCTGTTCTTC. Encoded protein: CASSRRLATGVDLFF.

A few counts support this clonotype. This chain links TRBV3-1 with TRBJ2-1, with a weak D call TRBD2 (5 bases). Per the germline V gene, CDR1 is LGHDT and CDR2 is YNNKEL (reference sequence). V was trimmed by 4 bases and J by 0 bases, leaving 13 bases between them. The CDR3 length is 16 residues. CDR3 bases: TGTGCCAGCAGCCGAGGGCGGCAGCGCTCCTACAATGAGCAGTTCTTC. Translated: CASSRGRQRSYNEQFF.

The chain carries TRBV4-1 and TRBJ2-7; a weak D match, TRBD2 (6 bases). This CDR3 has 15 residues. From germline, CDR1 is MGHRA and CDR2 YSYEKL. Trimming removed 1 base at V and 4 bases at J, with 14 bases between. CDR3 in amino acids: CASSQGRDWAYEQYF. The CDR3 coding sequence is TGCGCCAGCAGCCAAGGCCGGGACTGGGCGTACGAGCAGTACTTC.

This clonotype came up a few times. Since a much larger clone is just one base distant, this may be a read error. The chain couples TRBV9 to TRBJ2-7, with D hard to call. This CDR3 is built from 14 residues. The V gene's germline CDR1 is SGDLS and CDR2 YYNGEE. Trimming shortened V by 0 bases and J by 0 bases, and 7 bases separated the two germline ends. This CDR3 is CASSVGGSSYEQYF. CDR3 DNA: TGTGCCAGCAGCGTAGGTGGCAGCTCCTACGAGCAGTACTTC.

CDR3 region: CATLLQGREQFF. In nucleotides, the CDR3 is TGTGCCACCCTTCTACAGGGACGCGAGCAGTTCTTC. The chain recombines TRBV11-2 with TRBJ2-1; possibly TRBD1 for D (6 bases). V lost 10 bases and J 10 bases, leaving 17 bases between the germline ends. This CDR3 spans 12 amino acids. The V gene's germline CDR1 is SGHAT and CDR2 FQNNGV.